This passage covers 27 T cell receptor beta chains from one sample sequenced in a study of CD8 T cells in ankylosing spondylitis. TCRdb recomputed calls from the 5' RACE reads with MiXCR, one row per CDR3 protein. The data hold 200,000 to 300,000 distinct CDR3 sequences, with around 11% observed a single time. The sequenced sample was blood, either unsorted or a sorted T cell fraction (not recorded which). The receptors shown here come from a male donor with ankylosing spondylitis or in good health (not recorded which).

The chain is built from TRBV27 and TRBJ2-7; no definite D call. Germline V lookup: CDR1 MNHEY, CDR2 SMNVEV (reference sequence). V dropped 1 base and J dropped 4 bases, with 5 bases sitting between them. The CDR3 is 12 amino acids. CDR3 in amino acids: CASSLYGYEQYF. DNA for the CDR3: TGTGCCAGCAGTTTATATGGGTACGAGCAGTACTTC.

This clonotype was seen at least ten times. V usage is TRBV5-1 and J usage is TRBJ1-2; D gene unclear. This CDR3 is built from 13 residues. Between the trimmed V and J ends, which lost 5 bases and 6 bases, there was a span of 14 bases. CDR1 is SGHRS and CDR2 is YFSETQ in the germline V gene. CDR3 nucleotide sequence: TGCGCCAGCAGTGCAATATCGGGCCATGGCTACACCTTC. Its protein product is CASSAISGHGYTF.

In regard to this clonotype: The CDR3 end shows no conserved phenylalanine or tryptophan, and so a read error is likely. The chain is built from TRBV7-9 and TRBJ1-1; D is uncertain. The CDR3 consists of 13 residues. Deletions cut 4 bases from V and 6 bases from J, with 12 bases between. The germline gives CDR1 SEHNR, CDR2 FQNEAQ (reference sequence). The CDR3 DNA is TGTGCCAGCAGCTCCCAGGTGTCCCCTGAAGCTTTCTCT. The encoded protein is CASSSQVSPEAFS.

The count of this clonotype is one. A much larger clone lies a single base off, so this may be a read error. The chain employs TRBV2 and TRBJ1-5; D not certain. CDR3 length: 13 amino acids. Germline V gene lookup returns CDR1 SNHLY and CDR2 FYNNEI. The CDR3 sequence is CTSSEESNQPQHF. For the CDR3, the DNA is TGTACCAGCAGTGAGGAGAGCAATCAGCCCCAGCATTTT.

This clonotype was observed many times. The chain is built from TRBV10-3 and TRBJ1-2, with a weak D call TRBD1 (5 bases). Trimming took off 0 bases at V and 8 bases at J, with 7 bases between the two ends. The CDR3 runs to 12 residues. Germline V lookup: CDR1 ENHRY, CDR2 SYGVKD. The CDR3 DNA reads as TGTGCCATCAGTGAGTCGGGGACCGGCTACACCTTC. This translates into CAISESGTGYTF.

This clonotype showed up many times. V gene TRBV28 combines with J gene TRBJ1-3; D is uncertain. The CDR3 loop spans 11 amino acids. The V gene's germline CDR1 is MDHEN and CDR2 SYDVKM. The ends were cut back, 7 bases at V and 6 bases at J, with 7 bases in the middle. In DNA form, the CDR3 reads TGTGCCAGCATGATGGCAAACACCATATATTTT. Translating it yields CASMMANTIYF.

This clonotype was seen many times. V is TRBV7-8 and J is TRBJ2-3; D perhaps matches TRBD2 (6 bases). The CDR3 totals 15 residues. V gave up 1 base and J gave up 1 base, with 9 bases separating them. Germline CDR1 and CDR2: SGHVS and FQNEAQ. The CDR3 DNA sequence: TGTGCCAGCAGCTTAGGCTCTAGCGGCACAGATACGCAGTATTTT. This codes for CASSLGSSGTDTQYF.

This clonotype has only a few counts. The CDR3 spells CASRVGTANTGELFF. CDR3 in DNA: TGTGCCAGCAGGGTGGGGACAGCGAACACCGGGGAGCTGTTTTTT. This chain joins TRBV7-9 and TRBJ2-2; 7 bases align to TRBD1. With 6 bases clipped from V and 0 bases from J, the junction kept 4 bases outside the gene matches. The V gene's germline CDR1 is SEHNR and CDR2 FQNEAQ (reference sequence). This CDR3 is built from 15 residues.

This clonotype occurred a few times. The chain employs TRBV16 and TRBJ2-2; D is undetermined. CDR3 length equals 15 residues. Trimming stripped 4 bases from V and 2 bases from J, with 11 bases between. Looked up from germline, CDR1 is KGHSY and CDR2 is FQNENV. CDR3 loop: CASSRLSANTGELFF. CDR3 DNA: TGTGCCAGCAGCCGCTTATCAGCAAACACCGGGGAGCTGTTTTTT.

This clonotype was observed at least ten times. The rearrangement uses TRBV6-5 and TRBJ1-1; D gene uncertain. CDR1 MNHEY and CDR2 SVGAGI come from the germline V gene. The V end was cut by 2 bases, the J end by 6 bases, with 4 bases between. CDR3 length: 11 residues. CDR3 sequence (DNA): TGTGCCAGCAGTTACGGGTCTGAAGCTTTCTTT. It is translated as CASSYGSEAFF.

This chain connects TRBV14 to TRBJ2-2; 8 bases align to TRBD2. The CDR3 is 16 residues long. Trimming removed 1 base from V and 5 bases from J; junction bases left unmatched: 6. Germline V lookup: CDR1 SGHDN, CDR2 FVKESK. Here the CDR3 reads CASSQVPAGDTGELFF. The DNA of the CDR3 is TGTGCCAGCAGCCAAGTCCCAGCGGGAGATACCGGGGAGCTGTTTTTT.

For this clonotype: One junction end disagrees with the germline gene, perhaps due to a read error. The gene calls are TRBV5-1 and TRBJ1-2, with 7 bases identical to TRBD1. This CDR3 is 14 amino acids long. CDR1 is SGHRS and CDR2 is YFSETQ in the germline V gene. CDR3 DNA: TGCGCCAGCAGCTGGACAGGAGGAGGTTATGACTACACCTTC. Residues: CASSWTGGGYDYTF.

The genes are TRBV3-1 and TRBJ1-4; D is unresolved. Trimming cost V 0 bases and J 10 bases, with 9 bases left between them. CDR1 and CDR2 from the germline V gene are LGHDT and YNNKEL (reference sequence). The length of the CDR3 is 13 residues. In DNA form, the CDR3 reads TGTGCCAGCAGCCAAGAGGCAGCTGGAAAACTGTTTTTT. This codes for CASSQEAAGKLFF.

A few counts support this clonotype. The J gene is TRBJ1-4, the V gene TRBV28; D not certain. The CDR3 totals 15 residues. V was shortened by 5 bases and J by 8 bases, with 18 bases between the two germline ends. Germline V lookup: CDR1 MDHEN, CDR2 SYDVKM. The CDR3 reads CASSPRWWDGEKLFF. The CDR3 DNA reads as TGTGCCAGCAGTCCCCGATGGTGGGATGGGGAAAAACTGTTTTTT.

This chain connects TRBV14 to TRBJ2-5, with D perhaps TRBD1 (5 bases). The germline CDR1 and CDR2 sequences are SGHDN and FVKESK. The CDR3 covers 15 residues. V was cut by 0 bases and J by 10 bases, with 18 bases left in between. This CDR3 is CASSQEGSTVTGQYF. The CDR3, as DNA: TGTGCCAGCAGCCAAGAAGGTAGTACAGTAACAGGCCAGTACTTC.

This clonotype was seen repeatedly, ten times or more. The gene calls are TRBV15 and TRBJ2-3; the D gene is possibly TRBD1 (5 bases). CDR3 length equals 16 residues. CDR1 is LNHNV, CDR2 YYDKDF, per germline (reference sequence). With 0 bases removed from V and 4 bases from J, the gap between germline ends came to 14 bases. This chain's CDR3 is CATSRDTTRGPDTQYF. The CDR3 DNA follows: TGTGCCACCAGCAGAGATACCACAAGGGGCCCAGATACGCAGTATTTT.

This clonotype was found many times. One end of the junction is discordant with germline, which a read error may explain. The chain links TRBV7-9 to TRBJ2-2; D is uncertain. Per germline, CDR1 SEHNR and CDR2 FQNEAQ (reference sequence). The CDR3 has 12 residues. This CDR3 reads CASSLEAGELFF. The CDR3 DNA is TGCGCCAGCAGCTTGGAAGCCGGGGAGCTGTTTTTT. The full variable domain, completed using reference TRBV7-9 and TRBJ2-2, is DTGVSQNPRHKITKRGQNVTFRCDPISEHNRLYWYRQTLGQGPEFLTYFQNEAQLEKSRLLSDRFSAERPKGSFSTLEIQRTEQGDSAMYLCASSLEAGELFFGEGSRLTVL.

This clonotype was recorded at least ten times. The V and J genes are TRBV20-1 and TRBJ2-3, with D possibly TRBD1 on 6 matching bases. The CDR3 has 13 amino acids. V gave up 3 bases and J gave up 0 bases, with 7 bases separating them. Germline V gene sequence: CDR1 DFQATT, CDR2 SNEGSKA (reference sequence). This chain's CDR3 is CSASGTSTDTQYF. For the CDR3, the DNA is TGCAGTGCTAGCGGGACAAGCACAGATACGCAGTATTTT.

This clonotype was recorded many times. The chain uses TRBV6-5 and TRBJ2-3; D is unclear. Germline V lookup: CDR1 MNHEY, CDR2 SVGAGI. The CDR3 length is 13 residues. The V end was cut by 4 bases, the J end by 6 bases, with 11 bases between. CDR3 in amino acids: CASSSSLEDTQYF. Here the CDR3 DNA reads TGTGCCAGCAGTTCCAGTCTAGAGGATACGCAGTATTTT.

This clonotype was observed at least ten times. The chain has TRBV12-3 or TRBV12-4 and TRBJ1-3; D is undetermined. CDR3 length: 12 residues. Trimming removed 4 bases from V and 4 bases from J, with 5 bases in between. CDR3 nucleotide sequence: TGTGCCAGCAGTTCCCCGGGAAACACCATATATTTT. It translates to CASSSPGNTIYF.

The table lists this clonotype with a few counts. The chain is built from TRBV7-3 and TRBJ1-1; 7 bases match TRBD1. The CDR3 length is 14 residues. The junction had 8 bases not matched to a gene; V was cut back by 5 bases and J by 5 bases. Germline lookup yields CDR1 SGHTA and CDR2 FQGTGA. The CDR3 loop reads CASSLLPTGTEAFF. The DNA for the CDR3 is TGTGCCAGCAGCCTGTTACCGACAGGGACTGAAGCTTTCTTT.

This clonotype was seen a few times. The chain recombines TRBV7-9 with TRBJ1-1; 7 nucleotides match TRBD1. The CDR3 is made up of 15 amino acids. V shed 1 base and J 3 bases; nucleotides not matched to a gene: 5. The V gene's germline CDR1 is SEHNR and CDR2 FQNEAQ (reference sequence). The CDR3: CASSLGGRGDTEAFF. The CDR3 region has the DNA TGTGCCAGCAGCTTAGGAGGCAGGGGGGACACTGAAGCTTTCTTT.

The chain links TRBV12-5 to TRBJ2-7; a possible D gene is TRBD2 (6 bases). Germline V gives CDR1 LGHNT, CDR2 FRNRAP. CDR3 size: 14 residues. V lost 6 bases and J lost 6, with 18 bases in between. The CDR3: CASGTGLTFGEQYF. The CDR3 DNA is TGTGCTAGTGGGACGGGACTCACTTTCGGCGAGCAGTACTTC.

There are a few counts of this clonotype. The chain has TRBV12-3 or TRBV12-4 and TRBJ2-2; D remains ambiguous. Trimming took 3 bases from V and 6 from J, leaving 11 bases between them. This CDR3 spans 14 amino acids. CDR3 amino acids: CASSFRVVPGELFF. In DNA, the CDR3 is TGTGCCAGCAGTTTTAGAGTTGTTCCCGGGGAGCTGTTTTTT.

This clonotype occurred a few times. This chain connects TRBV7-8 to TRBJ1-5; perhaps TRBD1 as D (6 bases). The germline V and J ends were trimmed by 5 bases and 7 bases, with 12 bases remaining between them. CDR1 SGHVS and CDR2 FQNEAQ come from the germline V gene. This CDR3 has 13 amino acids. The CDR3 protein is CASSRHREQPQHF. CDR3 in DNA: TGTGCCAGCAGCCGACACAGGGAACAGCCCCAGCATTTT.

This clonotype was counted ten times or more. The J gene is TRBJ2-3, the V gene TRBV12-3 or TRBV12-4; possibly TRBD1 or TRBD2 for D (5 bases each). Trimming cost V 6 bases and J 3 bases, with 19 bases left between them. The CDR3 loop spans 16 amino acids. As DNA, the CDR3 is TGTGCCAGCAGCGGGGTGGGGGTTAGAACAACAGATACGCAGTATTTT. This encodes CASSGVGVRTTDTQYF.

CDR3 nucleotide sequence: TGCGCCAGCAGTGAGAGTAGGTCTCGGACCTACAATGAGCAGTTCTTC. It encodes CASSESRSRTYNEQFF. The rearrangement joins TRBV10-1 to TRBJ2-1; D remains ambiguous. From germline, CDR1 is WNHNN and CDR2 SYGVQD (reference sequence). V was shortened by 2 bases and J by 2 bases, with 13 bases between the two germline ends. The CDR3 runs to 16 residues.